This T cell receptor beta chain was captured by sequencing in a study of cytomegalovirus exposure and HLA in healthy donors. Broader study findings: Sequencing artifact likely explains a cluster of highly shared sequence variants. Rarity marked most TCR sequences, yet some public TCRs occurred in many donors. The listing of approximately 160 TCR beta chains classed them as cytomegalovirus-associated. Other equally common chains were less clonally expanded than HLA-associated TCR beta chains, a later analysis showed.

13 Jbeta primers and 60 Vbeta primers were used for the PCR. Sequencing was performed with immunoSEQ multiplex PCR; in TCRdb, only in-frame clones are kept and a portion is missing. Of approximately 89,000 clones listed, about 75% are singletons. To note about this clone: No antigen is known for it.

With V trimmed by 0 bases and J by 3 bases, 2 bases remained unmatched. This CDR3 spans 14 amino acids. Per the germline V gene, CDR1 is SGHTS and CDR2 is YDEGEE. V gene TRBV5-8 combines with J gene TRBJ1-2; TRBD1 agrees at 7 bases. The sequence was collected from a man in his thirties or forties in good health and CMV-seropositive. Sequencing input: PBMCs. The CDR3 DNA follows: TGTGCCAGCAGCTTGGGGCAGGGGGACTATGGCTACACCTTC. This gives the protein CASSLGQGDYGYTF. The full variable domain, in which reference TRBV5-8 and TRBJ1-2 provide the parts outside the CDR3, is EAGVTQSPTHLIKTRGQQATLRCSPISGHTSVYWYQQALGLGLQFLLWYDEGEERNRGNFPPRFSGRQFPNYSSELNVNALELEDSALYLCASSLGQGDYGYTFGSGTRLTVV.